Each of the 9 T cell receptor beta chains below was sequenced from the same sample in a study of beta chain features in type 1 diabetes. As every portion of the isolated RNA was reverse transcribed, the sequencing read expressed TCRB transcripts. Generated by immunoSEQ multiplex PCR, the TCRdb table keeps only in-frame clones and is missing some. The sample lists about 360,000 clones; 10% to 15% were seen once. Sequencing input: naive CD4+ T cells from blood. Every receptor here comes from a man in his late teens or twenties in good health.

This clone was recorded a few times. The chain carries TRBV18 and TRBJ2-2; TRBD1 is a possible D gene (5 bases). This CDR3 has 15 amino acids. V was shortened by 1 base and J by 3 bases, with 9 bases between the two germline ends. Germline values: CDR1 KGHSH, CDR2 LQKENI. This CDR3 is CASSPRQGYTGELFF. CDR3 bases: TGTGCCAGCTCACCACGTCAGGGCTACACCGGGGAGCTGTTTTTT.

This rearrangement joins TRBV30 to TRBJ2-7, with 8 positions matching TRBD1. The CDR3 sequence is 13 residues long. The V gene's germline CDR1 is GTSNPN and CDR2 SVGIG (reference sequence). V lost 2 bases and J lost 7; bases outside the gene matches: 7. CDR3 nucleotides: TGTGCCTGGAGTTCCAGGGGGCTAGGGGAGCAGTACTTC. Translated, it gives CAWSSRGLGEQYF.

The sample holds a few counts of this clone. The J gene is TRBJ1-3, the V gene TRBV28, with TRBD1 identical over 7 bases. The CDR3 covers 13 residues. The J segment lost 7 bases and the V segment lost 9 bases, leaving 9 bases of the junction unmatched. Germline CDR1 and CDR2: MDHEN and SYDVKM. The CDR3 nucleotides are TGTGCCAGTGGGATCGACAGGGCTAACACCATATATTTT. Amino acids: CASGIDRANTIYF.

In this sample, this clone turned up a few times. The V and J genes are TRBV9 and TRBJ2-1, with TRBD2 matching 9 bases. The length of the CDR3 is 17 residues. With V trimmed by 3 bases and J by 4 bases, 11 bases remained unmatched. Germline assignment: CDR1 SGDLS and CDR2 YYNGEE. The CDR3 region is CASSAKNSGGRYNEQFF. The CDR3 nucleotides are TGTGCCAGCAGCGCCAAGAATAGCGGGGGAAGATACAATGAGCAGTTCTTC.

The genes are TRBV29-1 and TRBJ2-7; 7 bases are a match to TRBD1. The CDR3 extends over 13 amino acids. The germline V gene has CDR1 SQVTM and CDR2 ANQGSEA. V trimming: 4 bases; J trimming: 2 bases; junction bases outside the gene matches: 5. This chain's CDR3 is CSVGNRGAYEQYF. In DNA, the CDR3 is TGCAGCGTTGGTAACAGGGGCGCCTACGAGCAGTACTTC.

This clone was counted only a few times. The chain employs TRBV10-3 and TRBJ1-1; D unclear. Per the germline V gene, CDR1 is ENHRY and CDR2 is SYGVKD. This CDR3 region has 16 residues. V lost 4 bases and J 4 bases, leaving 19 bases between the germline ends. Here the CDR3 DNA reads TGTGCCATCAGTGCCCTACGAGGTGCGGGTCGCACTGAAGCTTTCTTT. It yields the protein CAISALRGAGRTEAFF.

This clone was seen a few times. The chain has TRBV7-3 and TRBJ2-2; 7 positions match TRBD1. CDR1 and CDR2 (germline): SGHTA, FQGTGA. The CDR3 is 16 residues long. V dropped 2 bases and J dropped 2; count of bases not matched to a gene: 5. In DNA, the CDR3 is TGTGCCAGCAGCTTACATGGACAGGCAAACACCGGGGAGCTGTTTTTT. Protein product: CASSLHGQANTGELFF. Full variable domain (missing parts from reference TRBV7-3 and TRBJ2-2): GAGVSQTPSNKVTEKGKYVELRCDPISGHTALYWYRQSLGQGPEFLIYFQGTGAADDSGLPNDRFFAVRPEGSVSTLKIQRTERGDSAVYLCASSLHGQANTGELFFGEGSRLTVL.

This clone was seen a handful of times. The chain carries TRBV7-2 and TRBJ2-2, with unresolved D. Per germline, CDR1 SGHTA and CDR2 FQGNSA. The CDR3 loop spans 16 amino acids. With 2 bases removed from V and 3 bases from J, the gap between germline ends came to 13 bases. The CDR3 spells CASSLSSGFDTGELFF. In nucleotides, the CDR3 is TGTGCCAGCAGCTTATCTTCCGGGTTCGACACCGGGGAGCTGTTTTTT. The full variable domain, with the rest looked up from reference TRBV7-2 and TRBJ2-2, is GAGVSQSPSNKVTEKGKDVELRCDPISGHTALYWYRQSLGQGLEFLIYFQGNSAPDKSGLPSDRFSAERTGGSVSTLTIQRTQQEDSAVYLCASSLSSGFDTGELFFGEGSRLTVL.

This clone was detected only a few times. The rearrangement joins TRBV4-3 to TRBJ2-1, with TRBD2 as a possible D gene (7 bases). The germline V gene has CDR1 LGHNA and CDR2 YSLEER. The V end lost 0 bases, the J end lost 9 bases, and 18 bases lay between the germline ends. This CDR3 region has 16 residues. The CDR3 here is CASSQENGGGRGEQFF. CDR3 DNA: TGCGCCAGCAGCCAAGAGAATGGAGGGGGGAGGGGTGAGCAGTTCTTC.